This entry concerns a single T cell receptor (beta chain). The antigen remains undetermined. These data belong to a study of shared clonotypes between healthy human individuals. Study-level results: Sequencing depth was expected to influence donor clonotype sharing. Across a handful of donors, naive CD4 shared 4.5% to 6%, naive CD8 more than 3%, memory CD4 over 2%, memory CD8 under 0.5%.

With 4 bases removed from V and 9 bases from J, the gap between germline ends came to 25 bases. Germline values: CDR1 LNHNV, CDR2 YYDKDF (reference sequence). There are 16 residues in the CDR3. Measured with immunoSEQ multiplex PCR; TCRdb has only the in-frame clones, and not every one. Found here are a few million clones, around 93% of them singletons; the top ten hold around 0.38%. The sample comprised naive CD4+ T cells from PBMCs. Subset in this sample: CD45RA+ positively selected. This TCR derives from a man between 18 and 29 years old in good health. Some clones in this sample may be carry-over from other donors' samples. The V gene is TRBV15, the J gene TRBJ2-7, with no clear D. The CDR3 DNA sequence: TGTGCCACCAGCATAACAAGGGTGAAACTACGAGTCGGGCAGTACTTC. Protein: CATSITRVKLRVGQYF.